This TCR beta chain is from a study of CD8 T cells in ankylosing spondylitis. Study-wide points: Disease-linked clones displayed a CD8+ phenotype and appeared relatively rarely in peripheral blood. A TCR beta motif of 7 to 9 highly homologous variants seemed to mark ankylosing spondylitis blood. Disease-associated clones were reportedly significantly overrepresented in matched ankylosing spondylitis synovial fluid.

There are a few counts of this clonotype. Its antigen is not identified. Library preparation for TCR beta used quantitative 5'-RACE with molecular barcodes. A single record per CDR3 protein comes from TCRdb applying MiXCR to the 5' RACE reads. This repertoire shows a few hundred thousand distinct CDR3 sequences, roughly an eighth found once; its top ten account for almost 7%. In germline, CDR1 is LGHDT, CDR2 YNNKEL (reference sequence). The CDR3 runs to 14 residues. Trimming cost V 0 bases and J 4 bases; bases outside gene matches: 1. Sequenced input: blood, either unsorted or a sorted T cell fraction (not recorded which). The J gene is TRBJ2-5, the V gene TRBV3-1, with 8 bases that match TRBD2. This TCR came from a male donor with ankylosing spondylitis. CDR3 sequence: CASSQEAGAETQYF. The CDR3, as DNA: TGTGCCAGCAGCCAAGAAGCGGGAGCAGAGACCCAGTACTTC.